Below are 30 T cell receptor beta chains sequenced from a single sample in a study of T cells in Graves' hyperthyroidism and ophthalmopathy. RNA transcripts provided the source from which TCR beta CDR3 regions were amplified. The HTBI primer set served for first-round RT-PCR of the TCR CDR3. In TCRdb, the multiplex PCR reads were re-called with MiXCR into one record per CDR3 protein. The sample holds around 700,000 distinct CDR3 sequences, over 35% seen once. Material for sequencing was blood. These receptors originate from a middle-aged woman with Graves' hyperthyroidism.

The genes are TRBV5-6 and TRBJ1-1; D not resolved. Trimming removed 4 bases at V and 0 bases at J, with 16 bases between. Germline lookup yields CDR1 SGHDT and CDR2 YYEEEE. The CDR3 spans 16 residues. The CDR3 spells CASSRGRSRMNTEAFF. CDR3 in DNA: TGTGCCAGCAGCCGGGGAAGAAGTAGAATGAACACTGAAGCTTTCTTT.

This clonotype has ten or more counts. The rearrangement joins TRBV10-3 to TRBJ1-2; D gene unclear. The length of the CDR3 is 14 residues. V was clipped by 2 bases and J by 5 bases, with 12 bases between them. The V gene's germline CDR1 is ENHRY and CDR2 SYGVKD. CDR3 DNA: TGTGCCATCAGTGAGATTACCGACTTGTATGGCTACACCTTC. It translates to CAISEITDLYGYTF.

The J gene is TRBJ1-2, the V gene TRBV4-3; no reliable D call. The length of the CDR3 is 15 residues. Looked up from germline, CDR1 is LGHNA and CDR2 is YSLEER. Trimming removed 1 base from V and 3 bases from J, with 12 bases in between. This CDR3 reads CASSQVRGYDYGYTF. As DNA, the CDR3 is TGCGCCAGCAGCCAAGTCCGTGGGTACGACTATGGCTACACCTTC.

This chain uses TRBV29-1 with TRBJ2-2, with D perhaps TRBD1 (5 bases). This CDR3 is 11 amino acids long. Germline values: CDR1 SQVTM, CDR2 ANQGSEA. The ends were cut back, 3 bases at V and 7 bases at J, with 6 bases in the middle. CDR3 DNA sequence: TGCAGCGTTGAGGACAACGGGGAGCTGTTTTTT. Translating gives CSVEDNGELFF.

This clonotype was observed a handful of times. The chain recombines TRBV10-3 with TRBJ2-2; 9 nucleotides line up with TRBD2. The V and J ends lost 11 bases and 6 bases, in that order; junction bases with no gene match: 13. Germline V gives CDR1 ENHRY, CDR2 SYGVKD. The CDR3 is 15 amino acids. The CDR3 bases are TGTGCCTGGAGTGTACGCGGGAGGGATGCCGGGGAGCTGTTTTTT. Translated, it gives CAWSVRGRDAGELFF.

The gene calls are TRBV20-1 and TRBJ1-1, with D possibly being TRBD1 (6 bases). The CDR3 is made up of 12 amino acids. Germline-derived CDR1 and CDR2 are DFQATT and SNEGSKA (reference sequence). Trimming removed 5 bases from V and 1 base from J, with 8 bases in between. In nucleotides, the CDR3 is TGCAGTGCTGGGGGCGGGAACACTGAAGCTTTCTTT. Its translation: CSAGGGNTEAFF.

This chain uses TRBV20-1 with TRBJ2-5; 10 nucleotides match TRBD1. The CDR3 loop spans 15 amino acids. The V gene's germline CDR1 is DFQATT and CDR2 SNEGSKA (reference sequence). The V and J ends lost 7 bases and 5 bases, in that order; junction bases with no gene match: 13. As DNA, the CDR3 is TGCAGTGGAGGGCAGGGACAGGGGTGGAATGAGACCCAGTACTTC. This codes for CSGGQGQGWNETQYF.

The chain joins TRBV7-2 to TRBJ2-2; 8 nucleotides agree with TRBD2. The J segment lost 4 bases and the V segment lost 5 bases, leaving 9 bases of the junction unmatched. This CDR3 is 16 amino acids long. The V gene's germline CDR1 is SGHTA and CDR2 FQGNSA. The CDR3 DNA reads TGTGCCAGCAGCCGGGGGGGGGGAGTCAGCACCGGGGAGCTGTTTTTT. It yields the protein CASSRGGGVSTGELFF.

In regard to this clonotype: Sequence at one end of the junction differs from germline and may be a read error. The genes are TRBV10-3 and TRBJ2-6; D perhaps matches TRBD1 (5 bases). Per the germline V gene, CDR1 is ENHRY and CDR2 is SYGVKD. This CDR3 is 14 amino acids long. The CDR3: CASSEWTGANVLTF. CDR3 nucleotides: TGTGCCAGCAGTGAGTGGACAGGGGCCAACGTCCTGACTTTC.

In this sample, this clonotype turned up many times. The chain combines TRBV7-8 with TRBJ1-2; maybe TRBD1 (6 bases). The CDR3 spans 16 residues. Trimming cost V 3 bases and J 1 base, with 15 bases left between them. Germline V gene lookup returns CDR1 SGHVS and CDR2 FQNEAQ. The CDR3 reads CASSLYRELINYGYTF. CDR3 nucleotides: TGTGCCAGCAGCTTGTACAGGGAACTGATTAACTATGGCTACACCTTC.

The chain links TRBV28 to TRBJ1-4; no clear D gene. V was cut by 6 bases and J by 8 bases, with 13 bases left in between. In germline, CDR1 is MDHEN, CDR2 SYDVKM. The CDR3 consists of 13 residues. This chain's CDR3 is CASSLYTREKLFF. The CDR3, as DNA: TGTGCCAGCAGCCTTTATACCAGGGAAAAACTGTTTTTT.

At least ten counts were recorded for this clonotype. The chain recombines TRBV19 with TRBJ1-1; D possibly corresponds to TRBD1 (5 bases). V was cut by 4 bases and J by 1 base, with 10 bases left in between. The CDR3 runs 14 residues. Looked up from germline, CDR1 is LNHDA and CDR2 is SQIVND (reference sequence). The CDR3 reads CASSTGRENTEAFF. The CDR3 coding sequence is TGTGCCAGTAGTACGGGACGGGAGAACACTGAAGCTTTCTTT.

The chain joins TRBV10-1 to TRBJ2-3; D ambiguous. The CDR3 has 13 residues. Germline V lookup: CDR1 WNHNN, CDR2 SYGVQD (reference sequence). V shed 3 bases and J shed 3 bases, with 7 bases lying between them. The DNA for the CDR3 is TGCGCCAGCAGTGACAGGATTACAGATACGCAGTATTTT. This translates into CASSDRITDTQYF.

This clonotype was counted a single time. The chain recombines TRBV13 with TRBJ1-1; D is possibly TRBD1 (5 bases). The CDR3 covers 16 residues. Germline V lookup: CDR1 PRHDT, CDR2 FYEKMQ (reference sequence). Trimming stripped 3 bases from V and 6 bases from J, with 20 bases between. CDR3 DNA: TGTGCCAGCAGCTTTCCTTTAAGCGGGAGGGGACCTGAAGCTTTCTTT. This gives the protein CASSFPLSGRGPEAFF.

This clonotype was detected once. The rearrangement uses TRBV2 and TRBJ1-2; D may be TRBD1 (5 bases). V lost 4 bases and J 6 bases, leaving 18 bases between the germline ends. Germline-derived CDR1 and CDR2 are SNHLY and FYNNEI. This CDR3 is built from 15 residues. CDR3 sequence (DNA): TGTGCCAGCAGTGCGGACCCTGGGGCAGATCATGGCTACACCTTC. This sequence encodes CASSADPGADHGYTF.

This clonotype was seen a handful of times. This chain joins TRBV15 and TRBJ2-1, with D unclear. Deletions cut 0 bases from V and 4 bases from J, with 16 bases between. Germline values: CDR1 LNHNV, CDR2 YYDKDF (reference sequence). The CDR3 is made up of 17 amino acids. DNA of the CDR3: TGTGCCACCAGCAGAGAACGCACTACGAGGCTTTACAATGAGCAGTTCTTC. Translation gives CATSRERTTRLYNEQFF.

In this sample, this clonotype turned up many times. The V call is TRBV7-3, the J call TRBJ2-7; tentatively, D is TRBD2 (5 bases). This CDR3 is 13 amino acids long. Germline CDR1 SGHTA, CDR2 FQGTGA. V shed 11 bases and J shed 12 bases, with 26 bases lying between them. CDR3 amino acids: CAGGLRQVLMWYF. In DNA form, the CDR3 reads TGTGCCGGAGGCCTAAGGCAGGTTTTGATGTGGTACTTC.

The chain recombines TRBV10-3 with TRBJ2-5, with 7 bases that match TRBD1. Germline CDR1 ENHRY, CDR2 SYGVKD. The CDR3 has 13 residues. V was pared by 6 bases and J by 5 bases, with 6 bases of the junction left unmatched. CDR3 in amino acids: CAIRTGLKETQYF. The CDR3 DNA sequence: TGTGCCATCAGGACAGGGCTTAAGGAGACCCAGTACTTC.

This clonotype was observed a few times. The genes are TRBV28 and TRBJ2-7; tentatively, D is TRBD2 (6 bases). V dropped 7 bases and J dropped 0 bases, with 10 bases sitting between them. Germline V lookup: CDR1 MDHEN, CDR2 SYDVKM. The CDR3 totals 13 residues. CDR3: CASTATSSYEQYF. CDR3 nucleotides: TGTGCCAGCACGGCGACTAGCTCCTACGAGCAGTACTTC.

The chain joins TRBV2 to TRBJ1-2, with D unclear. Germline CDR1 is SNHLY and CDR2 is FYNNEI. CDR3 length equals 14 residues. V was trimmed by 5 bases and J by 4 bases, leaving 14 bases between them. CDR3 sequence (DNA): TGTGCCAGCAGTCCGAGACAACCACTCTATGGCTACACCTTC. Its translation is CASSPRQPLYGYTF.

The chain couples TRBV7-2 to TRBJ1-1; D is unresolved. Germline V gene sequence: CDR1 SGHTA, CDR2 FQGNSA. The CDR3 consists of 13 residues. The V end was cut by 1 base, the J end by 6 bases, with 9 bases between. CDR3 nucleotides: TGTGCCAGCAGCTTAGTCAGTAACTCTGAAGCTTTCTTT. This encodes CASSLVSNSEAFF.

The chain has TRBV19 and TRBJ1-6; TRBD1 might be the D (5 bases). The V end was cut by 5 bases, the J end by 16 bases, with 21 bases between. The CDR3 is made up of 14 amino acids. Germline V lookup: CDR1 LNHDA, CDR2 SQIVND (reference sequence). Written as DNA, the CDR3 is TGTGCCAGTAGTCCGGGACTAGCGGGGTTTCTTCTCCACTTT. It specifies CASSPGLAGFLLHF.

The chain uses TRBV20-1 and TRBJ1-4, with D possibly TRBD1 on 6 matching bases. This CDR3 contains 16 residues. Per the germline V gene, CDR1 is DFQATT and CDR2 is SNEGSKA (reference sequence). The V end was cut by 5 bases, the J end by 7 bases, with 23 bases between. The CDR3 is CSAPMGLAGGGEKLFF. CDR3 DNA sequence: TGCAGTGCTCCTATGGGACTAGCGGGGGGCGGTGAAAAACTGTTTTTT.

The chain carries TRBV10-3 and TRBJ1-1, with D maybe TRBD1 (5 bases). The CDR3 has 15 amino acids. With 8 bases removed from V and 3 bases from J, the gap between germline ends came to 19 bases. The germline V gene has CDR1 ENHRY and CDR2 SYGVKD. CDR3 bases: TGTGCCATCGGTTTGAGGTCAGGGAGACACACTGAAGCTTTCTTT. Its protein product is CAIGLRSGRHTEAFF.

The genes are TRBV6-2 or TRBV6-3 and TRBJ1-1; 12 bases align to TRBD1. The CDR3 loop spans 17 amino acids. Looked up from germline, CDR1 is MNHEY and CDR2 is SVGEGT. The J segment lost 5 bases and the V segment lost 5 bases, leaving 12 bases of the junction unmatched. CDR3 coding DNA: TGTGCCAGCAGTCACCCCCCGGGACAGGGGGCTGGGACTGAAGCTTTCTTT. Translated: CASSHPPGQGAGTEAFF.

The chain couples TRBV2 to TRBJ1-6; no firm D call. The ends were cut back, 1 base at V and 7 bases at J, with 11 bases in the middle. CDR3 length: 15 residues. Per the germline V gene, CDR1 is SNHLY and CDR2 is FYNNEI. This CDR3 reads CASSEDSLRNSPLHF. CDR3 coding DNA: TGTGCCAGCAGTGAAGACAGTTTGCGAAATTCACCCCTCCACTTT. The entire variable domain, with the rest obtained from reference TRBV2 and TRBJ1-6, is as follows: EPEVTQTPSHQVTQMGQEVILRCVPISNHLYFYWYRQILGQKVEFLVSFYNNEISEKSEIFDDQFSVERPDGSNFTLKIRSTKLEDSAMYFCASSEDSLRNSPLHFGNGTRLTVT.

This clonotype was observed a handful of times. V usage is TRBV7-6 and J usage is TRBJ2-7; no firm D call. Germline CDR1 is SGHVS and CDR2 is FNYEAQ. V was cut by 2 bases and J by 3 bases, with 11 bases left in between. The CDR3 is made up of 14 amino acids. CDR3 nucleotides: TGTGCCAGCAGCTTACTAGGTCATAGCTACGAGCAGTACTTC. Protein: CASSLLGHSYEQYF.

The chain recombines TRBV25-1 with TRBJ2-7; D perhaps matches TRBD2 (5 bases). Germline lookup yields CDR1 MGHDK and CDR2 SYGVNS. Trimming shortened V by 5 bases and J by 9 bases, and 23 bases separated the two germline ends. This CDR3 has 15 amino acids. The CDR3 spells CASSFSSQDLEGQYF. DNA of the CDR3: TGTGCCAGCAGTTTTTCCAGTCAGGACCTAGAGGGGCAGTACTTC.

This chain uses TRBV3-1 with TRBJ1-2; unclear D gene. The germline CDR1 and CDR2 sequences are LGHDT and YNNKEL (reference sequence). This CDR3 region has 11 residues. The V end lost 3 bases, the J end lost 10 bases, and 9 bases lay between the germline ends. The CDR3 DNA reads TGTGCCAGCAGCCAGTCAGCAGCCTACACCTTC. Translating it yields CASSQSAAYTF. The complete variable domain, with remaining parts taken from reference TRBV3-1 and TRBJ1-2, reads DTAVSQTPKYLVTQMGNDKSIKCEQNLGHDTMYWYKQDSKKFLKIMFSYNNKELIINETVPNRFSPKSPDKAHLNLHINSLELGDSAVYFCASSQSAAYTFGSGTRLTVV.

The chain uses TRBV19 and TRBJ2-7; D possibly matches TRBD1 or TRBD2 (6 bases each). The CDR3 loop spans 13 amino acids. The V end was cut by 6 bases, the J end by 4 bases, with 13 bases between. Germline lookup yields CDR1 LNHDA and CDR2 SQIVND (reference sequence). CDR3: CASRSRGEYEQYF. In nucleotides, the CDR3 is TGTGCCAGTAGGTCAAGGGGGGAATACGAGCAGTACTTC.